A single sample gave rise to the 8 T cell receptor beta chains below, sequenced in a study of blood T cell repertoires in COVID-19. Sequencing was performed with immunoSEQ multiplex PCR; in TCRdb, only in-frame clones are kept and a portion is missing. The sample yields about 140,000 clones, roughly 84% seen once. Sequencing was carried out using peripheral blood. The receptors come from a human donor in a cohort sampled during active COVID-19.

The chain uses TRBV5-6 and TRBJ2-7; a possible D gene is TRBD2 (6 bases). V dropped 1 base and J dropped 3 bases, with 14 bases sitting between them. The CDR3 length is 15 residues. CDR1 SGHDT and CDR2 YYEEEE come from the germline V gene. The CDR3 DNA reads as TGTGCCAGCAGCTTGTCGGGGGAAACCAACTACGAGCAGTACTTC. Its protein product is CASSLSGETNYEQYF.

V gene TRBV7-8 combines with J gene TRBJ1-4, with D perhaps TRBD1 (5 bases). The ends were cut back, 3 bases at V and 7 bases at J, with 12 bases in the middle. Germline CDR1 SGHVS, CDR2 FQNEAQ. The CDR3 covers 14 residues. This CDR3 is CASSLGGEGEKLFF. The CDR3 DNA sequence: TGTGCCAGCAGCTTGGGGGGGGAAGGTGAAAAACTGTTTTTT.

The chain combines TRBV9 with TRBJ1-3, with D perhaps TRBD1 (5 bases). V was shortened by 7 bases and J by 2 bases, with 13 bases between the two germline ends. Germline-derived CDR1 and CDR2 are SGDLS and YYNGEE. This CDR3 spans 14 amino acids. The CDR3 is CASGGASAGNTIYF. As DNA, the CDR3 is TGTGCCAGCGGAGGGGCCAGCGCTGGAAACACCATATATTTT.

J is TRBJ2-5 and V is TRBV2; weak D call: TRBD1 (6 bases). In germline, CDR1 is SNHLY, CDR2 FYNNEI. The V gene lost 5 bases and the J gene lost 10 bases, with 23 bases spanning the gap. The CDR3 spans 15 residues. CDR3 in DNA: TGTGCCAGCAGTAGCCAGCAGGGGCCGGTTGGTAACCAGTACTTC. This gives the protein CASSSQQGPVGNQYF.

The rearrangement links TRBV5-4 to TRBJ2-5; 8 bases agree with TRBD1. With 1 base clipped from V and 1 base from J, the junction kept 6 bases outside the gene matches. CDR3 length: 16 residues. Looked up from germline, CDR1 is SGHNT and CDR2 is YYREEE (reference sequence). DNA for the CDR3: TGTGCCAGCAGCTTGTCGTTAGGGACAGGCCAAGAGACCCAGTACTTC. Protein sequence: CASSLSLGTGQETQYF.

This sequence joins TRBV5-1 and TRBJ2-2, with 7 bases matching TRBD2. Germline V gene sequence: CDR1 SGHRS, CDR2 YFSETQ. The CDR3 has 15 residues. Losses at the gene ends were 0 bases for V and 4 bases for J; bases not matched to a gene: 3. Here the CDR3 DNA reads TGCGCCAGCAGCTTGGAGCCTAGCGGCACCGGGGAGCTGTTTTTT. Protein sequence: CASSLEPSGTGELFF.

The CDR3: CASSLLRGQGQGNEQFF. Here the CDR3 DNA reads TGTGCCAGTAGTCTACTGCGGGGACAGGGGCAAGGTAATGAGCAGTTCTTC. The chain joins TRBV19 to TRBJ2-1, with 10 positions matching TRBD1. Germline trimming cut 5 bases from V and 7 bases from J; bases unmatched to any gene: 14. CDR1 LNHDA and CDR2 SQIVND come from the germline V gene (reference sequence). This CDR3 is 17 amino acids long.

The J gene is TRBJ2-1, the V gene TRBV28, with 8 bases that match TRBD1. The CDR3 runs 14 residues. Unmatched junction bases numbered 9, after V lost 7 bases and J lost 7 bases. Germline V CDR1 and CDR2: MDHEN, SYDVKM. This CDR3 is CASIYDRGRNEQFF. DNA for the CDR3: TGTGCCAGCATCTATGACAGGGGAAGGAATGAGCAGTTCTTC.